A selection of T cell receptor beta chains follows, all from one sample in a study of T cells in narcolepsy. No antigen has been assigned to these receptors. Assay: immunoSEQ multiplex PCR; the TCRdb copy retains only in-frame clones and omits some. In the table there are around 1,700 clones, 20% to 30% of which are singletons. Sequencing was done on a sample of cultured CD4+ T cells from cerebrospinal fluid. Receptors were obtained from a human donor with narcolepsy. CDR3s include the opening cysteine and the closing phenylalanine or tryptophan. The D gene is left open where the match is weak. Clone size is given for some rows only: seen once, a few or many times, or a class if the clone is expanded.

abundance	d_gene	v_gene	j_gene	CDR3nt	CDR3aa
medium-sized	NA	TRBV5-5	TRBJ1-3	TGTGCCAGCAGCTTGGCATTGGGGGGGCTCGGAGGAAACACCATATATTTT	CASSLALGGLGGNTIYF
few	NA	TRBV7-9	TRBJ2-2	TGTGCCAGCAGCTCCCAGGGACAAACCGGGGAGCTGTTTTTT	CASSSQGQTGELFF
medium-sized	NA	TRBV7-2	TRBJ2-3	TGTGCCAGCACCCTGGGGCGGGATACGCAGTATTTT	CASTLGRDTQYF
few	TRBD1	TRBV6-5	TRBJ1-6	TGTGCCAGCAGTTACGAGAGGACAGGGGTTAATTCACCCCTCCACTTT	CASSYERTGVNSPLHF
few	TRBD1	TRBV7-9	TRBJ2-5	TGTGCCAGCAGCTTTACAGGGGGCGAGACCCAGTACTTC	CASSFTGGETQYF
medium-sized	NA	TRBV19	TRBJ1-1	TGTGCCAGTAGTATAGAAGGGCCGAACACTGAAGCTTTCTTT	CASSIEGPNTEAFF
medium-sized	NA	TRBV19	TRBJ1-2	TGTGCCAGTAGTCCTCTGGGGGAGGGCTACACCTTC	CASSPLGEGYTF
NA	NA	TRBV27	TRBJ2-5	TGTGCCAGCAGTGAGCACAGGGCGTCGGGGGTGACCCAGTACTTC	CASSEHRASGVTQYF
few	NA	TRBV11-1	TRBJ1-1	TGTGCCAGCAGCTTAGCCGGGGTCGGAAACACTGAAGCTTTCTTT	CASSLAGVGNTEAFF
few	NA	TRBV7-3	TRBJ1-3	TGTGCCAGCAGCTTGGACGGGAGGACTGGAAACACCATATATTTT	CASSLDGRTGNTIYF
once	TRBD1	TRBV5-5	TRBJ1-4	TGTGCCAGCAGCTTACCGACAGGGGGAAAACTGTTTTTT	CASSLPTGGKLFF
few	NA	TRBV18	TRBJ1-2	TGTGCCAGCTCACCACCCGGCAGATCCTATGGCTACACCTTC	CASSPPGRSYGYTF
few	NA	TRBV4-2	TRBJ1-2	TGTGCCAGCAGCCCACGACAGTATGGCTACACCTTC	CASSPRQYGYTF
NA	NA	TRBV7-9	TRBJ1-4	TGTGCCAGCAGCTTAGGGCTCCCTGGGCCAACTAATGAAAAACTGTTTTTT	CASSLGLPGPTNEKLFF
few	TRBD1	TRBV7-8	TRBJ2-5	TGTGCCAGCAGCTGGACAGGAGGAGAGACCCAGTACTTC	CASSWTGGETQYF
NA	NA	TRBV5-1	TRBJ1-1	TGCGCCAGCATCAAAGGAGGTGGCAGCGAGGACACTGAAGCTTTCTTT	CASIKGGGSEDTEAFF
medium-sized	TRBD1	TRBV4-1	TRBJ2-6	TGCGCCAGCAGCCAAGTGGTGGACAGGGCATCCCTTAGCTCTCGGGCCAACGTCCTGACTTTC	CASSQVVDRASLSSRANVLTF
large	NA	TRBV29-1	TRBJ2-3	TGCAGCGCCCAGATCTCGGGGGATACGCAGTATTTT	CSAQISGDTQYF
few	TRBD2	TRBV7-6	TRBJ2-3	TGTGCCAGCAGCTTAGTCGGTAGCGGGGACCCAGATACGCAGTATTTT	CASSLVGSGDPDTQYF
large	TRBD1	TRBV5-1	TRBJ1-5	TGCGCCAGCAGCTTGGGAGCAGGGGGCGGTCAGCCCCAGCATTTT	CASSLGAGGGQPQHF
medium-sized	NA	TRBV9	TRBJ1-6	TGTGCCAGCAGCGTGGACAGCTCTTCACCCCTCCACTTT	CASSVDSSSPLHF
few	TRBD2	TRBV5-4	TRBJ2-3	TGTGCCAGCAGCCCCGGGACTAGCTTTACAGATACGCAGTATTTT	CASSPGTSFTDTQYF
NA	NA	TRBV19	TRBJ2-1	TGTGCCAGTAGCAGAAGCCTAAGCTCCTACAATGAGCAGTTCTTC	CASSRSLSSYNEQFF
NA	TRBD2	TRBV6-5	TRBJ2-5	TGTGCCACCTCCCAGACTAGCGGGGGAGAGACCCAGTACTTC	CATSQTSGGETQYF
NA	NA	TRBV7-2	TRBJ2-3	TGTGCCAGCAGCTCCCGTGGGACTTACAGAAACACAGATACGCAGTATTTT	CASSSRGTYRNTDTQYF
NA	NA	TRBV21-1	TRBJ2-1	TGTGCCAGCAGCAGGCGAATAGCACACCATTCCGACAATGAGCAGTTCTTC	CASSRRIAHHSDNEQFF
few	NA	TRBV5-6	TRBJ2-2	TGTGCCAGCAGCTTTTGGGGGGCGCGTGTCACCGGGGAGCTGTTTTTT	CASSFWGARVTGELFF
NA	NA	TRBV7-3	TRBJ2-1	TGTGCCAGCAGCCCAGCGGGACAACCTTACAATGAGCAGTTCTTC	CASSPAGQPYNEQFF
few	NA	TRBV5-8	TRBJ1-3	TGTGCCAGCAGCTTGGGTGACAGGTCTGGAAACACCATATATTTT	CASSLGDRSGNTIYF
NA	NA	TRBV5-6	TRBJ1-4	TGTGCCAGCAGCTTGCGGACCGGAGGAAATGAAAAACTGTTTTTT	CASSLRTGGNEKLFF
few	NA	TRBV6-5	TRBJ1-4	TGTGCCAGCAGTTACCGGGAGAGAACTAATGAAAAACTGTTTTTT	CASSYRERTNEKLFF
NA	NA	TRBV7-2	TRBJ2-1	TGTGCCAGCAGCACGACAACCTACAATGAGCAGTTCTTC	CASSTTTYNEQFF
medium-sized	NA	TRBV5-6	TRBJ1-2	TGTGCCAGCAAACCGGACACTGAATATGGCTACACCTTC	CASKPDTEYGYTF
NA	NA	TRBV5-4	TRBJ1-4	TGTGCCAGCAGCTTGGCCGGGCCTAATGAAAAACTGTTTTTT	CASSLAGPNEKLFF
few	NA	TRBV5-1	TRBJ1-2	TGCGCCAGCAGCTCGGAGGGGTTCTATGGCTACACCTTC	CASSSEGFYGYTF
medium-sized	TRBD1	TRBV6-1	TRBJ1-4	TGTGCCAGCAATGCCGGGACAGGGGCTGAAAAACTGTTTTTT	CASNAGTGAEKLFF
NA	NA	TRBV6-1	TRBJ1-1	TGTGCCAGCAGGCTACCTGGGGGTAGGACTGAAGCTTTCTTT	CASRLPGGRTEAFF
few	NA	TRBV7-4	TRBJ2-2	TGTGCCAGCAGCTTCGAAAGGGTGAACACCGGGGAGCTGTTTTTT	CASSFERVNTGELFF
medium-sized	NA	TRBV5-5	TRBJ1-1	TGTGCCAGCAGCACAGGGACGGGCACTGAAGCTTTCTTT	CASSTGTGTEAFF
NA	TRBD1	TRBV5-1	TRBJ2-2	TGCGCCCGCAGCTCGCCAGGGGGCGGCGGGGAGCTGTTTTTT	CARSSPGGGGELFF
few	NA	TRBV4-2	TRBJ2-5	TGTGCCAGCAGCTTGGATACGAATAAAGAGACCCAGTACTTC	CASSLDTNKETQYF
few	NA	TRBV5-1	TRBJ1-1	TGCGCCAGCAGCTTGGGGATATCAAGATTAAACACTGAAGCTTTCTTT	CASSLGISRLNTEAFF